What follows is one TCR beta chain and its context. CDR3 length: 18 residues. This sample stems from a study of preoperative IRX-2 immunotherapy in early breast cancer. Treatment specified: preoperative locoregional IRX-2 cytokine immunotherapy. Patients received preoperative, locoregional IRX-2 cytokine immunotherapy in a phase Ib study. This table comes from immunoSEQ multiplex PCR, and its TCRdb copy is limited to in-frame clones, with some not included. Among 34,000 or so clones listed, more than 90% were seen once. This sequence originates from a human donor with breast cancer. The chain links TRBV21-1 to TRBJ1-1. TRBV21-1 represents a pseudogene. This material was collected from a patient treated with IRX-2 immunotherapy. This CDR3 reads CASSKVTPFREPNTEAFF. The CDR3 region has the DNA TGTGCCAGCAGCAAAGTAACTCCCTTCCGGGAACCGAACACTGAAGCTTTCTTT.